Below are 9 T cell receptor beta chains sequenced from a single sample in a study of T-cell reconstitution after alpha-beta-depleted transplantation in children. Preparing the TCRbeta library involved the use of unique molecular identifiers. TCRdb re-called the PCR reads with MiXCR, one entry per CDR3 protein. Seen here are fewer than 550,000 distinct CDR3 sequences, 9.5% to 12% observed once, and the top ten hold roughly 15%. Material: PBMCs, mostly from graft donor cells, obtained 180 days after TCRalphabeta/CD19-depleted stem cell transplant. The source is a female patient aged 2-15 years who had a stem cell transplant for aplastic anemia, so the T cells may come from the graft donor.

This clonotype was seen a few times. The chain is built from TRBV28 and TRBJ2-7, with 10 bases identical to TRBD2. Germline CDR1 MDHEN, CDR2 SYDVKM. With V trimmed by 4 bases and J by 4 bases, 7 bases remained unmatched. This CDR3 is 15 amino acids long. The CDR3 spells CASSSISGREYEQYF. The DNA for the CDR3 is TGTGCCAGCAGTTCAATCAGCGGGAGGGAATACGAGCAGTACTTC.

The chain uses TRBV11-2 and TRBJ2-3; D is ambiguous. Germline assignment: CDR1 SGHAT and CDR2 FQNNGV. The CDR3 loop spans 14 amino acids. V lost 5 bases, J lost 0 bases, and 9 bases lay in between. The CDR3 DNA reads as TGTGCCAGCAGCCGGATAACTAGCACAGATACGCAGTATTTT. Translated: CASSRITSTDTQYF.

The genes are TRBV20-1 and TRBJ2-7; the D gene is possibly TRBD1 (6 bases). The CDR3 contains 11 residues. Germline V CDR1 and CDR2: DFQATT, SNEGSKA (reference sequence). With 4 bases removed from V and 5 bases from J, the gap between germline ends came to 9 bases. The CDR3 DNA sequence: TGCAGTGCTATCAGGGGCCACGAGCAGTACTTC. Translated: CSAIRGHEQYF.

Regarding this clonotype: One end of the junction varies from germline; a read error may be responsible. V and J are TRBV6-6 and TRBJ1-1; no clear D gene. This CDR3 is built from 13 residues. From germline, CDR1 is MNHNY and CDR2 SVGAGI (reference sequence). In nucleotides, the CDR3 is TGTGCCACCAGTTACGAGGGTGGAACTGAAGCTTTCTTT. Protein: CATSYEGGTEAFF.

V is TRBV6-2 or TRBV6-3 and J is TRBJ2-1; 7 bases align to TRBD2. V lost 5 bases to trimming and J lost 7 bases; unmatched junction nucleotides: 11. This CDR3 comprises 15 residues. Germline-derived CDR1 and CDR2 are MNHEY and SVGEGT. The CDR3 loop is CASSKEAGVGNEQFF. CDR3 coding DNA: TGTGCCAGCAGTAAGGAGGCGGGAGTAGGAAATGAGCAGTTCTTC.

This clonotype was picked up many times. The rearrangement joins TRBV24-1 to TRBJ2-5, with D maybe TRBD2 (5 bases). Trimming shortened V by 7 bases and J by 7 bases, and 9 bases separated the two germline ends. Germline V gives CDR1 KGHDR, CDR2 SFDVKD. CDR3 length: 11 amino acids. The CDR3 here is CATREGGTQYF. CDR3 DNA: TGTGCCACCAGAGAGGGCGGGACCCAGTACTTC.

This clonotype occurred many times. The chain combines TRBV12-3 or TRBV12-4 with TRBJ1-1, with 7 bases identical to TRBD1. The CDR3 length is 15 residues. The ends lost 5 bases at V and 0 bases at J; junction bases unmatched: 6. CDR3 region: CASSPAGQMNTEAFF. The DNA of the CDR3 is TGTGCCAGCAGTCCCGCGGGACAGATGAACACTGAAGCTTTCTTT.

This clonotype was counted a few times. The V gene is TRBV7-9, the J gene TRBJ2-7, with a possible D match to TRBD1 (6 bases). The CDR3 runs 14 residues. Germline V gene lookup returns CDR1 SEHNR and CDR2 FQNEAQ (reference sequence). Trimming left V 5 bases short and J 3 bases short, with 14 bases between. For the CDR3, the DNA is TGTGCCAGCAGCCTAACCGCAGGGGACTACGAGCAGTACGTC. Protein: CASSLTAGDYEQYV.

The CDR3 region is CASSEALRTSTGELFF. The CDR3 DNA reads as TGTGCCAGCAGTGAAGCGCTTCGGACTAGTACCGGGGAGCTGTTTTTT. The chain joins TRBV2 to TRBJ2-2, with TRBD2 matching 7 bases. CDR3 size: 16 residues. Per the germline V gene, CDR1 is SNHLY and CDR2 is FYNNEI. Germline trimming cut 0 bases from V and 5 bases from J; bases unmatched to any gene: 6.